These 9 T cell receptor beta chains originate from one sample sequenced in a study of T cell responses to AZD1222 COVID-19 vaccine. Measured with immunoSEQ multiplex PCR; TCRdb has only the in-frame clones, and not every one. The sample records around 84,000 clones, approximately 85% being singletons. The sample consisted of peripheral blood, taken on day 0 of AZD1222 vaccination. The receptors were gathered from an adult in good health.

For this clone: The germline gene is not matched at one end of the junction; a read error may be the cause. This chain connects TRBV6-5 to TRBJ1-5; 8 nucleotides agree with TRBD1. The CDR3 is 15 residues long. CDR1 and CDR2 from the germline V gene are MNHEY and SVGAGI. CDR3 nucleotide sequence: TGTGCCAGCAGCTACTCAGGGGGCGGCAATCAGCCCCAGCATTTT. Protein product: CASSYSGGGNQPQHF.

The chain carries TRBV12-3 or TRBV12-4 and TRBJ2-5, with TRBD1 as a possible D gene (5 bases). The length of the CDR3 is 13 residues. V was pared by 6 bases and J by 7 bases, with 15 bases between. The CDR3 DNA follows: TGTGCCAGCAGCCAGACAGAGCACGGGACCCAGTACTTC. This sequence encodes CASSQTEHGTQYF.

The rearrangement joins TRBV11-2 to TRBJ1-3, with D possibly being TRBD1 (6 bases). CDR1 is SGHAT, CDR2 FQNNGV, per germline. There are 16 residues in the CDR3. The V end was cut by 4 bases, the J end by 3 bases, with 16 bases between. The CDR3 spells CASSSLTGPVGNTIYF. The DNA for the CDR3 is TGTGCCAGCAGCTCCCTTACAGGGCCTGTTGGAAACACCATATATTTT.

The chain uses TRBV21-1 and TRBJ2-2; the table's D call, TRBD1, was not checked against the DNA. TRBV21-1 corresponds to a pseudogene. CDR3 size: 13 residues. The CDR3 region is CASRQTNTGELFF. The CDR3 coding sequence is TGTGCCAGCAGGCAGACGAACACCGGGGAGCTGTTTTTT.

V gene TRBV19 combines with J gene TRBJ1-3; D is ambiguous. CDR1 and CDR2 (germline): LNHDA, SQIVND (reference sequence). V was clipped by 7 bases and J by 3 bases, with 19 bases between them. This CDR3 is 16 amino acids long. The CDR3 reads CASTRPRGEGGNTIYF. The DNA of the CDR3 is TGTGCCAGTACCCGACCTCGGGGAGAAGGTGGAAACACCATATATTTT.

The chain joins TRBV27 to TRBJ1-1; D gene ambiguous. Trimming pared 3 bases from V and 1 base from J, leaving 6 bases between. Germline V gene lookup returns CDR1 MNHEY and CDR2 SMNVEV (reference sequence). This CDR3 is built from 13 residues. CDR3 nucleotide sequence: TGTGCCAGCAGTTTGTGGCAGAACACTGAAGCTTTCTTT. Translating it yields CASSLWQNTEAFF.

The chain uses TRBV28 and TRBJ2-1; D is perhaps TRBD2 (6 bases). V lost 3 bases, J lost 2 bases, and 11 bases lay in between. The CDR3 contains 15 residues. Germline V gene data show CDR1 as MDHEN and CDR2 as SYDVKM. The CDR3 spells CASSFKPGAYNEQFF. The CDR3 nucleotides read TGTGCCAGCAGTTTTAAACCGGGAGCCTACAATGAGCAGTTCTTC.

The chain couples TRBV6-5 to TRBJ1-5, with a possible D match to TRBD1 (6 bases). V was pared by 0 bases and J by 9 bases, with 15 bases between. There are 15 residues in the CDR3. CDR1 is MNHEY, CDR2 SVGAGI, per germline. The CDR3 reads CASSYSAGAQGPQHF. The CDR3 region has the DNA TGTGCCAGCAGTTACTCTGCAGGGGCTCAGGGGCCCCAGCATTTT.

The chain is built from TRBV9 and TRBJ2-5; D not resolved. This CDR3 has 14 residues. The ends were cut back, 0 bases at V and 1 base at J, with 7 bases in the middle. The germline V gene has CDR1 SGDLS and CDR2 YYNGEE. CDR3 sequence reads: CASSVGSLQETQYF. For the CDR3, the DNA is TGTGCCAGCAGCGTAGGCTCTCTCCAAGAGACCCAGTACTTC.